A single sample is the source of the 28 T cell receptor beta chains below, sequenced in a study of beta chain features in type 1 diabetes. Notes on the study in general: Shortening that was moderate but significant affected the TCRB CDR3s of Type 1 diabetes patients in all four CD4+ subsets.

Antigen specificity for these receptors is unknown. Expressed TCRB transcripts were sequenced, since all the RNA that had been isolated was reverse transcribed. TCRdb keeps only in-frame clones here, not all; method: immunoSEQ multiplex PCR. The table records about 650,000 clones, under 15% of them present only once. What was sequenced was naive CD4+ T cells from blood. Every receptor here comes from a man under 40 with type 1 diabetes.

This clone was observed a handful of times. In DNA form, the CDR3 reads TGTGCCACCTACCCGACGGGGGGGGGCACTGAAGCTTTCTTT. It specifies CATYPTGGGTEAFF. The rearrangement joins TRBV18 to TRBJ1-1; D possibly corresponds to TRBD1 (5 bases). The germline V gene has CDR1 KGHSH and CDR2 LQKENI. Between the trimmed V and J ends, which lost 10 bases and 4 bases, there was a span of 19 bases. The CDR3 consists of 14 residues.

The chain links TRBV5-1 to TRBJ1-1; D gene unclear. The germline gives CDR1 SGHRS, CDR2 YFSETQ. The CDR3 contains 14 residues. V lost 3 bases and J 4 bases, leaving 13 bases between the germline ends. The CDR3 sequence: CASSSGGPGTEAFF. In DNA form, the CDR3 reads TGCGCCAGCAGCTCGGGCGGGCCGGGCACTGAAGCTTTCTTT. The full variable domain, completed using reference TRBV5-1 and TRBJ1-1, is KAGVTQTPRYLIKTRGQQVTLSCSPISGHRSVSWYQQTPGQGLQFLFEYFSETQRNKGNFPGRFSGRQFSNSRSEMNVSTLELGDSALYLCASSSGGPGTEAFFGQGTRLTVV.

This clone has only a few counts. CDR3 protein: CSVEDHAGASTIQYF. CDR3 bases: TGCAGCGTTGAAGATCATGCAGGTGCGTCGACCATTCAGTACTTC. This chain links TRBV29-1 with TRBJ2-4; D is undetermined. Germline CDR1 is SQVTM and CDR2 is ANQGSEA. V dropped 0 bases and J dropped 9 bases, with 18 bases sitting between them. CDR3 length: 15 amino acids.

In this sample, this clone turned up a few times. This chain uses TRBV10-3 with TRBJ2-3; TRBD2 matches 12 bases. The germline V gene has CDR1 ENHRY and CDR2 SYGVKD. There are 15 residues in the CDR3. J gave up 4 bases and V 11 bases, and 10 bases lay outside the gene matches. CDR3 DNA: TGTGCCTCCCAGACTAGCGGGGGATACGCAGATACGCAGTATTTT. It is translated as CASQTSGGYADTQYF.

This clone showed up just a few times. The chain is built from TRBV7-2 and TRBJ2-3; 11 bases line up with TRBD2. The V gene's germline CDR1 is SGHTA and CDR2 FQGNSA. CDR3 size: 18 residues. V lost 5 bases to trimming and J lost 0 bases; unmatched junction nucleotides: 10. The CDR3 spells CASSKTSGGPISTDTQYF. The CDR3 nucleotides are TGTGCCAGCAGCAAAACTAGCGGGGGACCCATTAGCACAGATACGCAGTATTTT. Together with reference TRBV7-2 and TRBJ2-3, the CDR3 gives the full variable domain: GAGVSQSPSNKVTEKGKDVELRCDPISGHTALYWYRQSLGQGLEFLIYFQGNSAPDKSGLPSDRFSAERTGGSVSTLTIQRTQQEDSAVYLCASSKTSGGPISTDTQYFGPGTRLTVL.

This clone occurred a few times. V is TRBV19 and J is TRBJ1-5, with 10 bases identical to TRBD1. V lost 3 bases and J lost 4; bases outside the gene matches: 3. The germline V gene encodes CDR1 LNHDA and CDR2 SQIVND (reference sequence). This CDR3 region has 15 residues. CDR3 residues: CASSIRDRGNQPQHF. Written as DNA, the CDR3 is TGTGCCAGTAGTATTAGGGACAGGGGAAATCAGCCCCAGCATTTT.

This chain links TRBV11-2 with TRBJ1-6, with 10 bases that match TRBD1. From germline, CDR1 is SGHAT and CDR2 FQNNGV. Unmatched junction bases numbered 2, after V lost 8 bases and J lost 7 bases. The CDR3 contains 13 residues. CDR3 amino acids: CASGDRGNSPLHF. CDR3 sequence (DNA): TGTGCCAGCGGGGACAGGGGCAATTCACCCCTCCACTTT.

This clone was seen more than once but under ten times. The genes are TRBV7-2 and TRBJ2-3; TRBD2 aligns across 7 bases. The CDR3 runs to 16 residues. CDR1 and CDR2 from the germline V gene are SGHTA and FQGNSA. V shed 3 bases, J shed 3 bases, and the junction held 9 bases outside the gene matches. The CDR3 nucleotides read TGTGCCAGCAGCTTCGGTCCTAGCGGTGGGACAGATACGCAGTATTTT. It yields the protein CASSFGPSGGTDTQYF.

Only a few counts were recorded for this clone. The rearrangement links TRBV9 to TRBJ2-3, with D hard to call. The CDR3 has 14 residues. CDR1 is SGDLS, CDR2 YYNGEE, per germline. V gave up 4 bases and J gave up 6 bases, with 15 bases separating them. The CDR3 loop reads CASSTRPNTDTQYF. CDR3 nucleotide sequence: TGTGCCAGCAGCACCCGACCTAATACCGATACGCAGTATTTT.

V gene TRBV7-2 combines with J gene TRBJ2-5, with D tentatively TRBD2 (5 bases). This CDR3 contains 15 residues. Germline V gene data show CDR1 as SGHTA and CDR2 as FQGNSA. Trimming removed 5 bases at V and 2 bases at J, with 15 bases between. The CDR3 spells CASSVRLEDQETQYF. In DNA, the CDR3 is TGTGCCAGCAGCGTACGACTGGAGGATCAAGAGACCCAGTACTTC.

CDR3: CASTLGTDTQYF. DNA of the CDR3: TGTGCCAGCACCCTCGGGACAGATACGCAGTATTTT. The rearrangement uses TRBV7-9 and TRBJ2-3; D call uncertain. CDR1 is SEHNR and CDR2 is FQNEAQ in the germline V gene (reference sequence). This CDR3 is built from 12 residues. V lost 7 bases and J 3 bases, leaving 8 bases between the germline ends.

The V gene is TRBV14, the J gene TRBJ2-2, with D possibly TRBD2 on 6 matching bases. V was cut by 3 bases and J by 6 bases, with 11 bases left in between. This CDR3 contains 14 residues. CDR1 is SGHDN, CDR2 FVKESK, per germline. The CDR3 is CASSHLPGAGELFF. In nucleotides, the CDR3 is TGTGCCAGCAGCCACCTCCCGGGGGCCGGGGAGCTGTTTTTT.

This chain connects TRBV29-1 to TRBJ2-4, with no clear D. There are 13 residues in the CDR3. Germline V gene lookup returns CDR1 SQVTM and CDR2 ANQGSEA. Trimming cost V 7 bases and J 1 base, with 11 bases left between them. CDR3 sequence reads: CSDQVRAKNIQYF. The CDR3 bases are TGCAGCGACCAAGTGAGGGCCAAAAACATTCAGTACTTC.

The chain links TRBV14 to TRBJ2-7, with D possibly TRBD2 on 6 matching bases. CDR1 is SGHDN and CDR2 is FVKESK in the germline V gene. The length of the CDR3 is 15 residues. V lost 4 bases and J lost 3, with 16 bases in between. The chain's CDR3 is CASSLQGLSFYEQYF. CDR3 nucleotides: TGTGCCAGCAGCCTCCAGGGACTTTCTTTCTACGAGCAGTACTTC.

This clone was seen only a few times. This chain joins TRBV28 and TRBJ2-6, with D uncertain. Per the germline V gene, CDR1 is MDHEN and CDR2 is SYDVKM. The CDR3 has 17 residues. V dropped 6 bases and J dropped 0 bases, with 15 bases sitting between them. The CDR3 loop is CASRKALHSSGANVLTF. The CDR3 DNA reads as TGTGCCAGCAGAAAGGCACTCCACAGCTCTGGGGCCAACGTCCTGACTTTC.

The chain combines TRBV7-2 with TRBJ1-2, with D perhaps TRBD1 (5 bases). CDR3 length equals 14 residues. Trimming took off 5 bases at V and 0 bases at J, with 10 bases between the two ends. The germline CDR1 and CDR2 sequences are SGHTA and FQGNSA. The CDR3 sequence: CASSPGQPNYGYTF. CDR3 sequence (DNA): TGTGCCAGCAGCCCGGGGCAGCCTAACTATGGCTACACCTTC.

The table lists this clone with a few counts. This sequence joins TRBV2 and TRBJ2-7; D uncertain. Germline CDR1 and CDR2: SNHLY and FYNNEI. V lost 5 bases and J lost 3, with 11 bases in between. CDR3 length: 13 amino acids. This CDR3 is CASSRARDYEQYF. As DNA, the CDR3 is TGTGCCAGCAGTAGGGCCAGAGACTACGAGCAGTACTTC.

V is TRBV20-1 and J is TRBJ2-5; no firm D call. Trimming pared 0 bases from V and 7 bases from J, leaving 3 bases between. The CDR3 length is 10 residues. CDR1 is DFQATT and CDR2 is SNEGSKA in the germline V gene (reference sequence). Here the CDR3 DNA reads TGCAGTGCTAGAGACCGGACCCAGTACTTC. It specifies CSARDRTQYF.

This clone has more than one count but fewer than ten. The chain recombines TRBV2 with TRBJ2-1; D is unresolved. The germline V gene has CDR1 SNHLY and CDR2 FYNNEI. The CDR3 is 11 residues long. V was pared by 6 bases and J by 8 bases, with 8 bases between. DNA for the CDR3: TGTGCCAGCAGCGCCTTGGATGAGCAGTTCTTC. Translating it yields CASSALDEQFF.

This clone was detected a few times. V and J are TRBV15 and TRBJ2-5; possible D gene TRBD1, 5 bases. The CDR3 consists of 18 residues. V was shortened by 0 bases and J by 0 bases, with 17 bases between the two germline ends. The germline CDR1 and CDR2 sequences are LNHNV and YYDKDF (reference sequence). CDR3 DNA: TGTGCCACCAGCAGAGAAGGGGTGCAGGAGTCCCACCAAGAGACCCAGTACTTC. Protein product: CATSREGVQESHQETQYF.

This chain uses TRBV11-2 with TRBJ2-3; D gene uncertain. Trimming cost V 3 bases and J 2 bases, with 12 bases left between them. Germline lookup yields CDR1 SGHAT and CDR2 FQNNGV. This CDR3 is 15 amino acids long. This chain's CDR3 is CASSFQGPTTDTQYF. CDR3 nucleotide sequence: TGTGCCAGCAGCTTCCAAGGCCCTACCACAGATACGCAGTATTTT.

In its sample, this clone was seen a few times. The chain couples TRBV11-2 to TRBJ1-5; possible D gene TRBD1, 5 bases. CDR3 length: 13 residues. Trimming stripped 1 base from V and 7 bases from J, with 8 bases between. Germline CDR1 is SGHAT and CDR2 is FQNNGV. This chain's CDR3 is CASSLGGEQPQHF. CDR3 in DNA: TGTGCCAGCAGCTTAGGAGGGGAGCAGCCCCAGCATTTT.

The chain links TRBV15 to TRBJ2-1, with 9 bases fitting TRBD1. J gave up 6 bases and V 0 bases, and 3 bases lay outside the gene matches. The CDR3 spans 15 residues. CDR1 is LNHNV and CDR2 is YYDKDF in the germline V gene (reference sequence). CDR3 DNA: TGTGCCACCAGCAGAGAGACAGGGGGTGTCAATGAGCAGTTCTTC. Translating it yields CATSRETGGVNEQFF.

Of note for this clone: Other DNA variants within this sample encode the same CDR3. V gene TRBV2 combines with J gene TRBJ1-6; maybe TRBD1 (6 bases). V was pared by 3 bases and J by 7 bases, with 10 bases between. The CDR3 spans 14 residues. Germline CDR1 SNHLY, CDR2 FYNNEI. The CDR3 sequence: CASSERGANSPLHF. The CDR3 DNA is TGTGCCAGCAGTGAGAGGGGGGCGAATTCACCCCTCCACTTT.

The chain carries TRBV7-9 and TRBJ1-2; D is ambiguous. Germline-derived CDR1 and CDR2 are SEHNR and FQNEAQ (reference sequence). With 1 base removed from V and 10 bases from J, the gap between germline ends came to 10 bases. This CDR3 has 12 amino acids. CDR3 coding DNA: TGTGCCAGCAGCTTAGAGGTCGACCTCTACACCTTC. Its protein is CASSLEVDLYTF.

This clone was counted between two and nine times. The chain recombines TRBV7-9 with TRBJ1-5; D gene ambiguous. Trimming stripped 1 base from V and 5 bases from J, with 6 bases between. The CDR3 length is 13 residues. Germline values: CDR1 SEHNR, CDR2 FQNEAQ (reference sequence). The CDR3 here is CASSLVFDQPQHF. The CDR3 coding sequence is TGTGCCAGCAGCTTAGTATTTGATCAGCCCCAGCATTTT.

The table lists this clone with a few counts. The V call is TRBV28, the J call TRBJ2-1; TRBD2 aligns across 9 bases. Trimming took 6 bases from V and 8 from J; bases not matched to a gene: 11. CDR3 length equals 15 residues. Germline-derived CDR1 and CDR2 are MDHEN and SYDVKM. The CDR3 sequence: CASSPRGGGADEQFF. The DNA for the CDR3 is TGTGCCAGCAGCCCACGGGGCGGGGGGGCAGATGAGCAGTTCTTC. Full variable domain (missing parts from reference TRBV28 and TRBJ2-1): DVKVTQSSRYLVKRTGEKVFLECVQDMDHENMFWYRQDPGLGLRLIYFSYDVKMKEKGDIPEGYSVSREKKERFSLILESASTNQTSMYLCASSPRGGGADEQFFGPGTRLTVL.

The rearrangement joins TRBV7-2 to TRBJ2-7; 9 bases line up with TRBD2. The CDR3 loop spans 16 amino acids. Germline V gene data show CDR1 as SGHTA and CDR2 as FQGNSA. The V gene end was trimmed by 5 bases and the J gene end by 6 bases; junction bases not matched to a gene: 14. The CDR3 here is CASSPQGSGGHREQYF. The CDR3 DNA reads TGTGCCAGCAGCCCTCAGGGTAGCGGGGGCCACCGCGAGCAGTACTTC.